Shown below are 11 T cell receptor beta chains from a single sample sequenced in a study of blood T cell repertoires in COVID-19 (dated by TCRdb to 2018 to 2021). The library came from the immunoSEQ multiplex PCR assay. The clones in this table, taken by TCRdb from immuneACCESS, are in-frame only. Not every clone is retained; where verified, under half of the shortfall comes from an unresolved V gene, and the cause of the rest is unknown. The sample table contains around 120,000 clones; only one count was recorded for about 92% of them. The ten largest clonotypes hold 4% to 5% of the sample. The sample taken for sequencing was peripheral blood. The receptors were gathered from a man aged 55 to 70 with COVID-19, enrolled during active disease.

This chain connects TRBV3-1 (or the pseudogene TRBV3-2) to TRBJ1-1; no clear D gene. V lost 3 bases and J 4 bases, leaving 6 bases between the germline ends. This CDR3 region has 12 residues. Germline values: CDR1 LGHDT, CDR2 YNNKEL (reference sequence). CDR3 sequence: CASSHRSTEAFF. In nucleotides, the CDR3 is TGTGCCAGCAGCCATAGGAGCACTGAAGCTTTCTTT.

This chain connects TRBV7-3 to TRBJ2-1; D is perhaps TRBD2 (7 bases). Trimming cost V 1 base and J 8 bases, with 15 bases left between them. Per the germline V gene, CDR1 is SGHTA and CDR2 is FQGTGA. The CDR3 spans 15 residues. CDR3 in amino acids: CASSLRTPGGDEQFF. The CDR3, as DNA: TGTGCCAGCAGCTTAAGGACCCCGGGGGGCGATGAGCAGTTCTTC.

The J gene is TRBJ1-1, the V gene TRBV2, with unresolved D. V was shortened by 4 bases and J by 3 bases, with 12 bases between the two germline ends. The CDR3 has 14 amino acids. Germline values: CDR1 SNHLY, CDR2 FYNNEI. CDR3 bases: TGTGCCAGCAGTGGACCCTCGAGGGACACTGAAGCTTTCTTT. Its protein is CASSGPSRDTEAFF. The full variable domain, rest sourced from reference TRBV2 and TRBJ1-1, is EPEVTQTPSHQVTQMGQEVILRCVPISNHLYFYWYRQILGQKVEFLVSFYNNEISEKSEIFDDQFSVERPDGSNFTLKIRSTKLEDSAMYFCASSGPSRDTEAFFGQGTRLTVV.

The chain has TRBV6-4 and TRBJ1-2; D unclear. The CDR3 loop spans 12 amino acids. CDR1 and CDR2 from the germline V gene are MRHNA and SNTAGT. The V and J ends lost 2 bases and 3 bases respectively, with 4 bases between them. The CDR3 here is CASSDSHYGYTF. The DNA of the CDR3 is TGTGCCAGCAGTGACAGCCACTATGGCTACACCTTC.

This clone has just a few counts. V usage is TRBV5-4 and J usage is TRBJ2-5; possibly TRBD2 for D (6 bases). V gave up 2 bases and J gave up 1 base, with 15 bases separating them. Looked up from germline, CDR1 is SGHNT and CDR2 is YYREEE (reference sequence). The CDR3 is 16 amino acids. CDR3 sequence reads: CASSFWGRSLQETQYF. In DNA form, the CDR3 reads TGTGCCAGCAGCTTTTGGGGGAGGAGCCTCCAAGAGACCCAGTACTTC.

The CDR3 sequence is CATSITGQGAAGELFF. CDR3 DNA sequence: TGTGCCACCAGCATTACGGGACAGGGGGCCGCCGGGGAGCTGTTTTTT. The chain recombines TRBV15 with TRBJ2-2; 12 bases match TRBD1. This CDR3 comprises 16 residues. The junction had 6 bases not matched to a gene; V was cut back by 4 bases and J by 6 bases. The V gene's germline CDR1 is LNHNV and CDR2 YYDKDF (reference sequence).

In DNA form, the CDR3 reads TGTGCCAGCAGTTTGCAAGGGGATTCACCCCTCCACTTT. Translation gives CASSLQGDSPLHF. The rearrangement links TRBV12-3 or TRBV12-4 to TRBJ1-6, with D possibly being TRBD1 (5 bases). V was cut by 3 bases and J by 8 bases, with 8 bases left in between. The CDR3 runs to 13 residues.

The chain carries TRBV28 and TRBJ1-5; maybe TRBD1 (5 bases). Germline V gives CDR1 MDHEN, CDR2 SYDVKM. The CDR3 contains 16 residues. V lost 9 bases to trimming and J lost 0 bases, with 18 bases between them. CDR3 DNA: TGTGCCAGTACTGGGGCAGCCCTTTCTAGCAATCAGCCCCAGCATTTT. Amino acids: CASTGAALSSNQPQHF.

V and J are TRBV30 and TRBJ1-4; TRBD1 might be the D (5 bases). This CDR3 is 14 amino acids long. Per germline, CDR1 GTSNPN and CDR2 SVGIG (reference sequence). V gave up 5 bases and J gave up 7 bases, with 17 bases separating them. The chain's CDR3 is CAWGNARGGEKLFF. The CDR3 bases are TGTGCCTGGGGTAACGCAAGGGGTGGTGAAAAACTGTTTTTT.

The chain carries TRBV10-3 and TRBJ1-1; TRBD1 is a possible D gene (6 bases). CDR3 length: 16 amino acids. V was clipped by 5 bases and J by 0 bases, with 16 bases between them. Germline V gene sequence: CDR1 ENHRY, CDR2 SYGVKD. The CDR3: CAISSQGTPMNTEAFF. CDR3 in DNA: TGTGCCATCAGTTCCCAAGGGACACCAATGAACACTGAAGCTTTCTTT.

The chain joins TRBV11-3 to TRBJ1-2; the D gene is possibly TRBD1 (6 bases). CDR1 and CDR2 (germline): SGHNT, YENEEA. CDR3 size: 14 residues. V lost 6 bases to trimming and J lost 8 bases, with 19 bases between them. CDR3 loop: CASRHGGAPDGYTF. The DNA for the CDR3 is TGTGCCAGCAGACACGGGGGGGCGCCGGACGGCTACACCTTC.